Sequencing of this TCR beta chain was carried out in a study of blood T cell repertoires in COVID-19. Study summary: Specimens from acute and convalescent COVID-19 originated in the United States, Italy and Spain.

Using immunoSEQ multiplex PCR, the repertoire was profiled, and TCRdb retains in-frame clones only, with some absent. The table shows 100,000 to 120,000 clones, with around 80% occurring only once. The sample taken for sequencing was peripheral blood. The origin of this receptor is an elderly woman with acute or convalescent COVID-19.

The CDR3 loop reads CASSRDRDAEAFF. In nucleotides, the CDR3 is TGTGCCAGCAGCCGGGACAGGGATGCTGAAGCTTTCTTT. The V gene is TRBV6-5, the J gene TRBJ1-1; 9 bases are a match to TRBD1. The germline CDR1 and CDR2 sequences are MNHEY and SVGAGI. Unmatched junction bases numbered 5, after V lost 6 bases and J lost 6 bases. The CDR3 has 13 residues.